This passage covers 2 T cell receptor beta chains from one sample sequenced in a study of cytomegalovirus exposure and HLA in healthy donors (dated by TCRdb to about 2017). Libraries came from the immunoSEQ multiplex PCR assay. The multiplex PCR relied on a mix of 60 forward primers for TCR Vbeta segments and 13 reverse primers for TCR Jbeta segments. TCRdb mirrors the immuneACCESS table, restricted to in-frame sequences. Some clones are absent from its copies; in checked studies, under half trace to an unresolved V gene, and the reason for the others is unknown. The sample table shows approximately 190,000 clones, and roughly 76% are seen once. Jointly, the top ten make up roughly 2% of the sample. Specimen: PBMCs. Receptors were obtained from a woman between 25 and 40 years old in good health and CMV-seropositive.

The chain employs TRBV9 and TRBJ2-5, with a tentative D call TRBD2 (11 bases). CDR1 is SGDLS and CDR2 is YYNGEE in the germline V gene. The CDR3 sequence is 15 residues long. Trimming removed 6 bases at V and 5 bases at J, with 20 bases between. CDR3 loop: CASNLAGGQGETQYF. Here the CDR3 DNA reads TGTGCCAGCAACCTAGCGGGGGGACAGGGGGAGACCCAGTACTTC.

The chain is built from TRBV7-2 and TRBJ2-7; 12 bases agree with TRBD1. The CDR3 loop spans 17 amino acids. CDR1 and CDR2 (germline): SGHTA, FQGNSA. V shed 6 bases, J shed 7 bases, and the junction held 16 bases outside the gene matches. The CDR3 nucleotides read TGTGCCAGCAGTCGTTATGTCGGACGGGACAGGGGGCGTGAGCAGTACTTC. As protein: CASSRYVGRDRGREQYF.